The 14 T cell receptor beta chains below all came from one sample that was sequenced in a study of T cell responses to AZD1222 COVID-19 vaccine. Repertoires were generated with immunoSEQ multiplex PCR, while TCRdb's copy carries only in-frame clones and drops some. The sample contains approximately 89,000 clones, 88% of which appear only once. Sequenced here: peripheral blood, sampled on day 0 of AZD1222 vaccination. These receptors were taken from an adult in good health.

The chain links TRBV9 to TRBJ2-1, with unresolved D. Germline V lookup: CDR1 SGDLS, CDR2 YYNGEE. V was pared by 0 bases and J by 8 bases, with 3 bases between. The CDR3 is 11 residues long. CDR3 sequence reads: CASSVADEQFF. The CDR3 nucleotides read TGTGCCAGCAGCGTAGCGGATGAGCAGTTCTTC.

This chain links TRBV14 with TRBJ1-4; TRBD1 agrees at 10 bases. The germline gives CDR1 SGHDN, CDR2 FVKESK. The V segment lost 5 bases and the J segment 0 bases; nucleotides outside the gene matches: 9. The CDR3 is 18 residues long. The DNA for the CDR3 is TGTGCCAGCAGCTTCCGGACAGGGGGAACCGCAACTAATGAAAAACTGTTTTTT. Protein product: CASSFRTGGTATNEKLFF.

This clone showed up just once. J is TRBJ1-6 and V is TRBV28, with unresolved D. The germline V and J ends were trimmed by 6 bases and 7 bases, with 19 bases remaining between them. The V gene's germline CDR1 is MDHEN and CDR2 SYDVKM. The CDR3 length is 16 residues. CDR3 region: CASRHSGGAWNSPLHF. CDR3 coding DNA: TGTGCCAGCAGACATTCTGGCGGTGCGTGGAATTCACCCCTCCACTTT.

The J gene is TRBJ2-2, the V gene TRBV19; no reliable D call. Trimming removed 5 bases from V and 5 bases from J, with 9 bases in between. This CDR3 is 13 amino acids long. Germline CDR1 is LNHDA and CDR2 is SQIVND (reference sequence). The CDR3 loop is CASSPTPTGELFF. Written as DNA, the CDR3 is TGTGCCAGTAGTCCAACCCCGACCGGGGAGCTGTTTTTT.

The chain links TRBV29-1 to TRBJ2-1; tentatively, D is TRBD2 (5 bases). Trimming shortened V by 3 bases and J by 2 bases, and 8 bases separated the two germline ends. The CDR3 is made up of 13 amino acids. Looked up from germline, CDR1 is SQVTM and CDR2 is ANQGSEA. The CDR3 sequence: CSVDGVTYNEQFF. CDR3 nucleotide sequence: TGCAGCGTTGACGGGGTCACCTACAATGAGCAGTTCTTC.

The chain combines TRBV2 with TRBJ2-3, with 11 bases matching TRBD2. V shed 3 bases, J shed 3 bases, and the junction held 14 bases outside the gene matches. Germline CDR1 is SNHLY and CDR2 is FYNNEI. The CDR3 runs to 19 residues. The CDR3 DNA sequence: TGTGCCAGCAGTGAGATGGTAATAGCGGGGGGGCAGTATACAGATACGCAGTATTTT. It yields the protein CASSEMVIAGGQYTDTQYF.

This chain uses TRBV9 with TRBJ2-1; TRBD2 is a possible D gene (6 bases). The CDR3 sequence is 16 residues long. The germline V and J ends were trimmed by 0 bases and 3 bases, with 13 bases remaining between them. From germline, CDR1 is SGDLS and CDR2 YYNGEE. CDR3 amino acids: CASSVGMEGLYNEQFF. The CDR3 coding sequence is TGTGCCAGCAGCGTAGGTATGGAGGGGCTCTACAATGAGCAGTTCTTC.

The chain joins TRBV19 to TRBJ2-5, with TRBD1 matching over 10 bases. Unmatched junction bases numbered 13, after V lost 8 bases and J lost 4 bases. The CDR3 extends over 16 amino acids. CDR1 is LNHDA and CDR2 is SQIVND in the germline V gene (reference sequence). This CDR3 is CASGNPRDRGLETQYF. CDR3 sequence (DNA): TGTGCCAGTGGCAACCCCCGGGACAGGGGTCTAGAGACCCAGTACTTC. Filled out from reference TRBV19 and TRBJ2-5, the complete variable domain reads DGGITQSPKYLFRKEGQNVTLSCEQNLNHDAMYWYRQDPGQGLRLIYYSQIVNDFQKGDIAEGYSVSREKKESFPLTVTSAQKNPTAFYLCASGNPRDRGLETQYFGPGTRLLVL.

This clone was counted a single time. The rearrangement uses TRBV6-5 and TRBJ2-7; 9 positions match TRBD1. V lost 2 bases and J lost 1; bases outside the gene matches: 6. CDR3 length: 16 residues. Germline CDR1 MNHEY, CDR2 SVGAGI. The CDR3 nucleotides read TGTGCCAGCAGTTACGACCGGGACAGGGATTCCTACGAGCAGTACTTC. Translated, it gives CASSYDRDRDSYEQYF.

The gene calls are TRBV27 and TRBJ2-6, with a tentative D call TRBD2 (5 bases). Germline assignment: CDR1 MNHEY and CDR2 SMNVEV (reference sequence). This CDR3 is built from 15 residues. V was trimmed by 8 bases and J by 6 bases, leaving 17 bases between them. CDR3 loop: CASQVLPLAANVLTF. The CDR3 DNA is TGTGCCAGCCAAGTCCTACCCCTAGCGGCCAACGTCCTGACTTTC.

Only a few counts were recorded for this clone. The V and J genes are TRBV29-1 and TRBJ1-1; tentatively, D is TRBD1 (6 bases). With 2 bases removed from V and 4 bases from J, the gap between germline ends came to 17 bases. The length of the CDR3 is 15 residues. CDR1 is SQVTM, CDR2 ANQGSEA, per germline. CDR3 residues: CSVERGARGSTEAFF. DNA of the CDR3: TGCAGCGTTGAACGGGGGGCGAGGGGAAGCACTGAAGCTTTCTTT. The whole variable domain, filled in from reference TRBV29-1 and TRBJ1-1, reads SAVISQKPSRDICQRGTSLTIQCQVDSQVTMMFWYRQQPGQSLTLIATANQGSEATYESGFVIDKFPISRPNLTFSTLTVSNMSPEDSSIYLCSVERGARGSTEAFFGQGTRLTVV.

This chain links TRBV10-3 with TRBJ1-2, with a tentative D call TRBD1 (5 bases). V gave up 5 bases and J gave up 4 bases, with 17 bases separating them. The CDR3 consists of 15 residues. Germline V CDR1 and CDR2: ENHRY, SYGVKD. CDR3 sequence reads: CAISLEGSSTYGYTF. DNA of the CDR3: TGTGCCATCAGTCTTGAGGGGTCCTCCACCTATGGCTACACCTTC.

This clone was seen a single time. V is TRBV6-5 and J is TRBJ2-7; tentatively, D is TRBD1 (6 bases). The CDR3 is 12 residues long. Trimming cost V 4 bases and J 6 bases, with 10 bases left between them. CDR1 MNHEY and CDR2 SVGAGI come from the germline V gene. The DNA of the CDR3 is TGTGCCAGCAGTTTACAGGGTTCCGAGCAGTACTTC. This gives the protein CASSLQGSEQYF.

The V gene is TRBV7-2, the J gene TRBJ1-1; D not resolved. V was cut by 5 bases and J by 1 base, with 14 bases left in between. This CDR3 spans 15 amino acids. From germline, CDR1 is SGHTA and CDR2 FQGNSA. The CDR3 protein is CASSPGVVRNTEAFF. The DNA for the CDR3 is TGTGCCAGCAGCCCAGGTGTTGTCAGGAACACTGAAGCTTTCTTT.